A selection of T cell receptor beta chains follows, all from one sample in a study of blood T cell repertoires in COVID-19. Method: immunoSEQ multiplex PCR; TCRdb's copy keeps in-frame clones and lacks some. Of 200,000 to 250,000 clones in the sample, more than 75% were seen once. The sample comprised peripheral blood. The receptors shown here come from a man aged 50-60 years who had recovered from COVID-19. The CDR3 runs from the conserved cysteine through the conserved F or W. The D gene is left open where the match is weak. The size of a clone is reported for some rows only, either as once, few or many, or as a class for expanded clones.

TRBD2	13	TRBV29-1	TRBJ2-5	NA	CSMGLAGVETQYF	TGCAGCATGGGACTAGCGGGAGTAGAGACCCAGTACTTC
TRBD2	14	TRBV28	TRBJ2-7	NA	CASSLPLAAYEQYF	TGTGCCAGCAGTTTACCACTAGCGGCCTACGAGCAGTACTTC
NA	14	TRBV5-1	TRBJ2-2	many	CASSGGSYTGELFF	TGCGCCAGCAGCGGGGGGTCCTATACCGGGGAGCTGTTTTTT
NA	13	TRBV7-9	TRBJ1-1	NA	CASSLAQNTEAFF	TGTGCCAGCAGCTTAGCACAGAACACTGAAGCTTTCTTT
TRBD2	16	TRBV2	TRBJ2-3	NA	CASTPRVSGRADTQYF	TGTGCCAGCACCCCGAGGGTTAGCGGGAGGGCAGATACGCAGTATTTT
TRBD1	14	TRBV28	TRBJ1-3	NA	CASRLTGAGNTIYF	TGTGCCAGCAGATTGACAGGGGCTGGAAACACCATATATTTT
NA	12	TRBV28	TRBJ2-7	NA	CARDRGLGEQYF	TGTGCCAGGGACCGGGGTCTTGGCGAGCAGTACTTC
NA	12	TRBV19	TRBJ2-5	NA	CASSILGETQYF	TGTGCCAGTAGTATCCTAGGAGAGACCCAGTACTTC
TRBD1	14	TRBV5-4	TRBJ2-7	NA	CASSFGTGWGEQYF	TGTGCCAGCAGCTTCGGGACAGGGTGGGGCGAGCAGTACTTC
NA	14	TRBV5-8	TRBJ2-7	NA	CASSFQGGGYEQYF	TGTGCCAGCAGCTTTCAGGGGGGAGGATACGAGCAGTACTTC
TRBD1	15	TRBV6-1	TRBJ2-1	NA	CASSEGDRGWHEQFF	TGTGCCAGCAGTGAAGGGGACAGGGGCTGGCATGAGCAGTTCTTC
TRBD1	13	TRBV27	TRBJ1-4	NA	CASSPTRTGILFF	TGTGCCAGCAGTCCAACACGGACAGGTATTCTGTTTTTT
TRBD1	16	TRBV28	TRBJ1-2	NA	CATSPPLWQGEDGYTF	TGTGCCACCAGCCCCCCCCTCTGGCAGGGGGAGGATGGCTACACCTTC
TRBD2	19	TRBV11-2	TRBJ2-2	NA	CASSLAPPVTSGRSGELFF	TGTGCCAGCAGCTTAGCTCCGCCAGTTACTAGCGGGAGATCCGGGGAGCTGTTTTTT
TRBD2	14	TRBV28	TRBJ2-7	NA	CASRSGTRSYEQYF	TGTGCCAGCAGGTCCGGGACTAGATCCTACGAGCAGTACTTC
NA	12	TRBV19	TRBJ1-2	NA	CASSIGMHGYTF	TGTGCCAGTAGTATCGGTATGCATGGCTACACCTTC
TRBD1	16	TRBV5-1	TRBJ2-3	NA	CASSHSDRGRGNTQYF	TGCGCCAGCAGCCATTCCGACAGGGGGCGCGGAAATACGCAGTATTTT
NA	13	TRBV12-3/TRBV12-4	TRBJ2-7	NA	CASSRSGSYEQYF	TGTGCCAGCAGTAGAAGCGGCTCCTACGAGCAGTACTTC
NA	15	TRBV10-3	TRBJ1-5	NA	CAISEWGTGYQPQHF	TGTGCCATCAGTGAGTGGGGAACAGGGTATCAGCCCCAGCATTTT
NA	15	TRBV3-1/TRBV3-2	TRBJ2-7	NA	CASSQVLAEYYEQYF	TGTGCCAGCAGCCAAGTCCTCGCGGAGTACTACGAGCAGTACTTC
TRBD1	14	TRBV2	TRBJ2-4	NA	CASRHRGLGNIQYF	TGTGCCAGCAGGCACAGGGGATTAGGAAACATTCAGTACTTC
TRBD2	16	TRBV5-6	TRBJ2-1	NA	CASSLALAGFYNEQFF	TGTGCCAGCAGCTTGGCACTAGCGGGGTTTTACAATGAGCAGTTCTTC
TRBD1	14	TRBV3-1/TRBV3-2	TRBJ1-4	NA	CASSDGQGAVRLFF	TGTGCCAGCAGCGACGGACAGGGGGCGGTCAGGCTGTTTTTT
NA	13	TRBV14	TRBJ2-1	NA	CASSQVGGYEQFF	TGTGCCAGCAGCCAAGTGGGGGGTTATGAGCAGTTCTTC
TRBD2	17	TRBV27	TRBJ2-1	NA	CASSHHLLAEAGNEQFF	TGTGCCAGCAGTCACCACTTACTAGCGGAGGCCGGGAATGAGCAGTTCTTC
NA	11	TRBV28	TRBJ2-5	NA	CASSLYRAQYF	TGTGCCAGCAGTCTATACAGGGCCCAGTACTTC
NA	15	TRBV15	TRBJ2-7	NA	CATSRGDRSSYEQYF	TGTGCCACCAGCAGAGGCGACAGGAGCTCCTACGAGCAGTACTTC
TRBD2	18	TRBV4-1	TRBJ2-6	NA	CASSLGGSGLSGANVLTF	TGCGCCAGCAGCCTCGGCGGGAGCGGGCTCTCTGGGGCCAACGTCCTGACTTTC
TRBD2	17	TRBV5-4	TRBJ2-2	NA	CASSFDLAGAGTGELFF	TGTGCCAGCAGCTTCGATTTAGCGGGAGCGGGCACCGGGGAGCTGTTTTTT
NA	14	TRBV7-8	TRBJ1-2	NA	CASSDKGPSYGYTF	TGTGCCAGCAGCGATAAGGGGCCTAGCTATGGCTACACCTTC
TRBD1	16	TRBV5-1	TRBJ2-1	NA	CASSLAGDRMYNEQFF	TGCGCCAGCAGCTTGGCCGGGGACAGGATGTACAATGAGCAGTTCTTC
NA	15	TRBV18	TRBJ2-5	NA	CASSPEQGRQETQYF	TGTGCCAGCTCACCGGAACAGGGACGCCAAGAGACCCAGTACTTC
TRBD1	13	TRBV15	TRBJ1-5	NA	CATSIQGGQPQHF	TGTGCCACCAGCATACAGGGGGGTCAGCCCCAGCATTTT
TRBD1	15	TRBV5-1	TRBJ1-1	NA	CASSTRSGTGGEAFF	TGCGCCAGCAGCACCCGATCCGGGACAGGGGGAGAAGCTTTCTTT
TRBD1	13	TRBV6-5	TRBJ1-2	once	CASSSQGAPGYTF	TGTGCCAGCAGTTCCCAGGGGGCCCCCGGCTACACCTTC
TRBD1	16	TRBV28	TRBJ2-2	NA	CASSPLGTGKTGELFF	TGTGCCAGCAGCCCCCTTGGGACAGGGAAAACCGGGGAGCTGTTTTTT
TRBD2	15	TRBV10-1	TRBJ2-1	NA	CASSTGTSGSNEQFF	TGCGCCAGCTCAACCGGGACTAGCGGGAGTAATGAGCAGTTCTTC
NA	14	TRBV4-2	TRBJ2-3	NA	CASSQEANTDTQYF	TGTGCCAGCAGCCAAGAAGCTAACACAGATACGCAGTATTTT
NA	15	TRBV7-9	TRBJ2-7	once	CASRHGLSPSYEQYF	TGTGCCAGCAGGCATGGACTCTCCCCTTCCTACGAGCAGTACTTC
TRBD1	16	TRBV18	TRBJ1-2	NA	CASSLNTPGQGSGYTF	TGTGCCAGCTCACTGAACACACCCGGACAGGGGAGTGGCTACACCTTC
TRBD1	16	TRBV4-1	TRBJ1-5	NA	CASSPLEGAGNQPQHF	TGCGCCAGCAGCCCATTGGAGGGGGCCGGCAATCAGCCCCAGCATTTT
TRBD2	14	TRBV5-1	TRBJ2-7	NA	CASSLAASGNVQYF	TGCGCCAGCAGCTTGGCCGCTAGCGGGAACGTGCAGTACTTC
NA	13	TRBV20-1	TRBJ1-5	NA	CSAGGRVGQPQHF	TGCAGTGCTGGTGGCCGGGTTGGGCAGCCCCAGCATTTT
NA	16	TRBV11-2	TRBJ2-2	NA	CASTSGGPLNTGELFF	TGTGCCAGCACCTCTGGGGGCCCTCTGAACACCGGGGAGCTGTTTTTT
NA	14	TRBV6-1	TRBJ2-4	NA	CASSEGGTKNIQYF	TGTGCCAGCAGTGAAGGCGGAACCAAAAACATTCAGTACTTC
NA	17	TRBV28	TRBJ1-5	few	CASSLEGGLNSNQPQHF	TGTGCCAGCAGTTTAGAGGGGGGGCTTAATAGCAATCAGCCCCAGCATTTT
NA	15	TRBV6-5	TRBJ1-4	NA	CASSYSGRGYEKLFF	TGTGCCAGCAGTTACTCTGGCAGGGGCTACGAAAAACTGTTTTTT
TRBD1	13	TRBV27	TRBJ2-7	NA	CASSGQGTYEQYF	TGTGCCAGCAGCGGACAGGGGACATACGAGCAGTACTTC
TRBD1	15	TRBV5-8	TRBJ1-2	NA	CASSSWTGGFYGYTF	TGTGCCAGCAGCTCCTGGACAGGGGGGTTCTATGGCTACACCTTC
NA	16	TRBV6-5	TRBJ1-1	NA	CASSYSPGGYNTEAFF	TGTGCCAGCAGTTACTCGCCCGGGGGGTATAACACTGAAGCTTTCTTT